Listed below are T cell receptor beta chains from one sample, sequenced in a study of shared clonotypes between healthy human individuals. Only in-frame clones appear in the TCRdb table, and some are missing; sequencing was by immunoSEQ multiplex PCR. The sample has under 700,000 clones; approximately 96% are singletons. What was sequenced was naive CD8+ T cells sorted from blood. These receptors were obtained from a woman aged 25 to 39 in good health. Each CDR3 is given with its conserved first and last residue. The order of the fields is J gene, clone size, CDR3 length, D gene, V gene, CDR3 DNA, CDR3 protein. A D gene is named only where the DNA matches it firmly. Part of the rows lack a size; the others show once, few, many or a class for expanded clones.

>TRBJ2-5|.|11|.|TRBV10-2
TGCGCCAGCAGTGGTGAAGAGACCCAGTACTTC
CASSGEETQYF
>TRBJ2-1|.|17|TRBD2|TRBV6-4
TGTGCCAGCAGTGACTCGATCTCACTAGCGGATTACAATGAGCAGTTCTTC
CASSDSISLADYNEQFF
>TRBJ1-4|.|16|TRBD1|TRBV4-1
TGCGCCAGCAGCCAGGGAGCCGGGACAGGGCGTGAAAAACTGTTTTTT
CASSQGAGTGREKLFF
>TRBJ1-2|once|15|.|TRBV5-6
TGTGCCAGCAGCGGCGACTGGACGGGGCGCAGTGGCTACACCTTC
CASSGDWTGRSGYTF
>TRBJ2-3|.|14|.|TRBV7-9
TGTGCCAGCAGCCATGGACGGGGCACAGATACGCAGTATTTT
CASSHGRGTDTQYF
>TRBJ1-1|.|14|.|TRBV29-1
TGCAGCGTTCTTGGCGGGGGTAGAGACACTGAAGCTTTCTTT
CSVLGGGRDTEAFF
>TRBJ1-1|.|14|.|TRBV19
TGTGCCAGTAGTATAGGTTCAGTTACCCCTGAAGCTTTCTTT
CASSIGSVTPEAFF
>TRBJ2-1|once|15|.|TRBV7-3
TGTGCCAGCAGCTCAACTAGGAGCTCCTACAATGAGCAGTTCTTC
CASSSTRSSYNEQFF
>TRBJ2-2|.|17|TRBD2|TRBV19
TGTGCCAGTAGTGGACTAGCGGGAGGGTTTAACTTCGGGGAGCTGTTTTTT
CASSGLAGGFNFGELFF
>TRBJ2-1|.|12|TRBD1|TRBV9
TGTGCCAGTGGACAGGGGGCTGATGAGCAGTTCTTC
CASGQGADEQFF
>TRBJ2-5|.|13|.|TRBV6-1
TGTGCCAGCAGTGTAGGGTTCGCACAGACCCAGTACTTC
CASSVGFAQTQYF
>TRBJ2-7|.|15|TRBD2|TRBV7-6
TGTGCCAGCAGCCTAGGTACCGGGACTAGCTACGAGCAGTACTTC
CASSLGTGTSYEQYF
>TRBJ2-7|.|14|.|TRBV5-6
TGTGCCAGCAGCTTGGAACGGAGCTCCTACGAGCAGTACTTC
CASSLERSSYEQYF
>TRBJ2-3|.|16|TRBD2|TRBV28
TGTGCCAGCAGTTGGGGGACTAGTGCAGAGGGGGATACGCAGTATTTT
CASSWGTSAEGDTQYF
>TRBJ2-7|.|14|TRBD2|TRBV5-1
TGCGCCAGCAGCTTGGATCGGGGGGCCTACGAGCAGTACTTC
CASSLDRGAYEQYF
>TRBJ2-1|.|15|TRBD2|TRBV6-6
TGTGCCAGCAGTTACTCAAGCGGGGGATCCAATGAGCAGTTCTTC
CASSYSSGGSNEQFF
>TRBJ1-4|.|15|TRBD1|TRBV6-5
TGTGCCAGCAGTTACCGAACCGGGACAGGGGGAAAACTGTTTTTT
CASSYRTGTGGKLFF
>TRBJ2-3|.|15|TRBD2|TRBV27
TGTGCCAGCAGTGGGTGGGCGGGAGTCGCAGATACGCAGTATTTT
CASSGWAGVADTQYF
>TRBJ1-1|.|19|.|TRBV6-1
TGTGCCAGCAGTGAAGCGATATTGCTCAGGTTACGGATAAACACTGAAGCTTTCTTT
CASSEAILLRLRINTEAFF
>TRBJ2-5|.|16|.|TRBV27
TGTGCCAGCAGTTTATCGCCCTTGACAGGAGAAGAGACCCAGTACTTC
CASSLSPLTGEETQYF
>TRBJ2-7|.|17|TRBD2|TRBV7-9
TGTGCCAGCAGCTCCCCCCCTACTAGCGCCAGCCCCTACGAGCAGTACTTC
CASSSPPTSASPYEQYF
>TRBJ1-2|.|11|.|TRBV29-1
TGCAGCGGGAGGACTAACTATGGCTACACCTTC
CSGRTNYGYTF
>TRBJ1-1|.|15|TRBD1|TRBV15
TGTGCCACCAGCAGAGATGGGACAGTGAACACTGAAGCTTTCTTT
CATSRDGTVNTEAFF
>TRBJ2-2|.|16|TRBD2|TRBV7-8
TGTGCCAGCAACCTCCTAGCGGGAGGTAACACCGGGGAGCTGTTTTTT
CASNLLAGGNTGELFF
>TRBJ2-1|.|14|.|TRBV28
TGTGCCAGCAGTTTAGTAGGGGGGTCTCATGAGCAGTTCTTC
CASSLVGGSHEQFF
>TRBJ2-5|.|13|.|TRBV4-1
TGCGCCAGCAGCCAAGCCGACCAAGAGACCCAGTACTTC
CASSQADQETQYF
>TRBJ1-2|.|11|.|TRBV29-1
TGCAGCGTTTTAGAGGAAGCCGGCTACACCTTC
CSVLEEAGYTF
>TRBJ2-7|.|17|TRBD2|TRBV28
TGTGCCAGCGACCCCGGGACTAGCGGGAGGGCCGTATACGAGCAGTACTTC
CASDPGTSGRAVYEQYF
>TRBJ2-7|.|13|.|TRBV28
TGTGCCAGCAGTTTGGGGAAGTCCTACGAGCAGTACTTC
CASSLGKSYEQYF